This record covers a single TCR beta chain. Antigen: not known. The protocol was immunoSEQ multiplex PCR, while the TCRdb copy is restricted to in-frame clones and leaves out a portion. The sample contains 80,000 to 95,000 clones, 65% to 90% of which appear only once. These data come from a study of OX40 agonist ivuxolimab in advanced cancers. Study-level information: The study treated patients with ivuxolimab, an agonistic anti-OX40 (CD134) antibody.

Findings of the study overall: At 0.1 to 3.0 mg/kg, CD4+ and CD8+ blood T cells expanded clonally by week 6. Relative to CD4+, CD8+ T cells held more expanded clones on average.

V gave up 3 bases and J gave up 2 bases, with 15 bases separating them. Germline V gene lookup returns CDR1 SGHRS and CDR2 YFSETQ. CDR3 length equals 15 residues. If patients had autoimmune disease history or systemic immunosuppression, they were excluded. The J gene is TRBJ2-7, the V gene TRBV5-1; D unresolved. This clonotype was obtained from an adult with an advanced solid tumor such as melanoma, head and neck, liver or kidney cancer. The sequencing used CD4+ or CD8+ T cells sorted from blood, collected in a trial of the OX40 agonist ivuxolimab. This CDR3 reads CASSSGGGMPYEQYF. CDR3 nucleotides: TGCGCCAGCAGCTCCGGCGGCGGTATGCCCTACGAGCAGTACTTC.